This is a list of T cell receptor beta chains from one sample in a study of OX40 agonist ivuxolimab in advanced cancers. Libraries were prepared by immunoSEQ multiplex PCR; TCRdb keeps only in-frame clonotypes and omits some of them. The data contain 30,000 or so clones, around nine tenths of them singletons. The starting material was CD4+ or CD8+ T cells sorted from blood, obtained in a trial of the OX40 agonist ivuxolimab. These receptors all stem from an adult with an advanced solid tumor such as melanoma, head and neck, liver or kidney cancer. CDR3s include the opening cysteine and the closing phenylalanine or tryptophan. Fields, in order: V gene, J gene, clone size, D gene, CDR3 length, CDR3 protein, CDR3 DNA. The D gene is left open where the match is weak. Size tells how often a clone was seen (once, few, many) or the class of an expanded clone, and some rows leave it out.

v_gene: TRBV7-9; j_gene: TRBJ1-2; abundance: .; d_gene: .; len: 16; CDR3aa: CASSLGIRQATYGYTF; CDR3nt: TGTGCCAGCAGCTTAGGTATTAGACAGGCGACATATGGCTACACCTTC
v_gene: TRBV5-6; j_gene: TRBJ2-3; abundance: .; d_gene: .; len: 15; CDR3aa: CASSFTTSPADTQYF; CDR3nt: TGTGCCAGCAGCTTTACGACTAGTCCCGCAGATACGCAGTATTTT
v_gene: TRBV7-9; j_gene: TRBJ2-1; abundance: .; d_gene: .; len: 16; CDR3aa: CASSLALGLGGNEQFF; CDR3nt: TGTGCCAGCAGCTTAGCCCTGGGACTTGGGGGCAATGAGCAGTTCTTC
v_gene: TRBV19; j_gene: TRBJ2-7; abundance: .; d_gene: .; len: 14; CDR3aa: CASSLRAASYEQYF; CDR3nt: TGTGCCAGTAGTCTCCGGGCCGCCTCCTACGAGCAGTACTTC
v_gene: TRBV19; j_gene: TRBJ1-1; abundance: .; d_gene: .; len: 15; CDR3aa: CASSPPDRLNTEAFF; CDR3nt: TGTGCCAGTAGTCCCCCCGACAGATTGAACACTGAAGCTTTCTTT
v_gene: TRBV2; j_gene: TRBJ2-1; abundance: .; d_gene: TRBD2; len: 15; CDR3aa: CASSEGSGSSGEQFF; CDR3nt: TGTGCCAGCAGTGAGGGTAGCGGGAGTTCAGGCGAGCAGTTCTTC
v_gene: TRBV28; j_gene: TRBJ1-5; abundance: .; d_gene: .; len: 14; CDR3aa: CASSLGRIRTPQHF; CDR3nt: TGTGCCAGCAGTTTGGGACGGATTCGGACGCCCCAGCATTTT
v_gene: TRBV29-1; j_gene: TRBJ2-1; abundance: .; d_gene: .; len: 14; CDR3aa: CSADTADSYNEQFF; CDR3nt: TGCAGCGCTGACACAGCTGACTCCTACAATGAGCAGTTCTTC
v_gene: TRBV28; j_gene: TRBJ2-7; abundance: .; d_gene: TRBD2; len: 16; CDR3aa: CASSLGLAGDYYEQYF; CDR3nt: TGTGCCAGCAGTTTAGGCCTAGCGGGAGACTACTACGAGCAGTACTTC
v_gene: TRBV25-1; j_gene: TRBJ2-7; abundance: .; d_gene: TRBD2; len: 13; CDR3aa: CASSGGLAYEQYF; CDR3nt: TGTGCCAGCAGTGGGGGACTAGCTTACGAGCAGTACTTC
v_gene: TRBV5-1; j_gene: TRBJ1-1; abundance: .; d_gene: .; len: 14; CDR3aa: CASSLGRLNTEAFF; CDR3nt: TGCGCCAGCAGCTTGGGGCGGCTGAACACTGAAGCTTTCTTT
v_gene: TRBV27; j_gene: TRBJ2-1; abundance: .; d_gene: .; len: 16; CDR3aa: CASSLAGFGSYNEQFF; CDR3nt: TGTGCCAGCAGTTTGGCAGGGTTCGGTTCCTACAATGAGCAGTTCTTC
v_gene: TRBV14; j_gene: TRBJ2-1; abundance: once; d_gene: .; len: 15; CDR3aa: CASSQLSGANNEQFF; CDR3nt: TGTGCCAGCAGCCAATTGTCAGGGGCCAACAATGAGCAGTTCTTC
v_gene: TRBV6-4; j_gene: TRBJ2-1; abundance: once; d_gene: .; len: 14; CDR3aa: CASSAGSLYNEQFF; CDR3nt: TGTGCCAGCAGTGCAGGGTCCCTCTACAATGAGCAGTTCTTC
v_gene: TRBV6-5; j_gene: TRBJ2-1; abundance: .; d_gene: TRBD2; len: 14; CDR3aa: CASSYLGLADEQFF; CDR3nt: TGTGCCAGCAGTTACCTTGGACTAGCGGATGAGCAGTTCTTC
v_gene: TRBV27; j_gene: TRBJ2-7; abundance: .; d_gene: .; len: 12; CDR3aa: CASSWSGTEQYF; CDR3nt: TGTGCCAGCAGTTGGTCCGGGACCGAGCAGTACTTC
v_gene: TRBV28; j_gene: TRBJ1-3; abundance: .; d_gene: TRBD1; len: 15; CDR3aa: CASSSDRADGNTIYF; CDR3nt: TGTGCCAGCAGTTCGGACAGGGCTGACGGAAACACCATATATTTT
v_gene: TRBV10-2; j_gene: TRBJ2-7; abundance: .; d_gene: .; len: 13; CDR3aa: CASSDLGPDEQYF; CDR3nt: TGCGCCAGCAGTGACCTCGGACCCGACGAGCAGTACTTC
v_gene: TRBV19; j_gene: TRBJ1-4; abundance: .; d_gene: TRBD1; len: 15; CDR3aa: CASSRLQGASEKLFF; CDR3nt: TGTGCCAGTAGTCGATTGCAGGGGGCCAGTGAAAAACTGTTTTTT
v_gene: TRBV7-2; j_gene: TRBJ2-7; abundance: .; d_gene: .; len: 14; CDR3aa: CASSLDPGSYEQYF; CDR3nt: TGTGCCAGCAGCTTAGATCCGGGCTCCTACGAGCAGTACTTC
v_gene: TRBV7-2; j_gene: TRBJ2-3; abundance: .; d_gene: .; len: 13; CDR3aa: CASTLLVADTQYF; CDR3nt: TGTGCCAGCACCTTACTAGTAGCTGATACGCAGTATTTT
v_gene: TRBV9; j_gene: TRBJ2-6; abundance: .; d_gene: .; len: 14; CDR3aa: CASSVGGGANVLTF; CDR3nt: TGTGCCAGCAGCGTAGGTGGTGGGGCCAACGTCCTGACTTTC
v_gene: TRBV11-1; j_gene: TRBJ2-1; abundance: .; d_gene: .; len: 16; CDR3aa: CASSLGWNSGHNEQFF; CDR3nt: TGTGCCAGCAGCTTAGGCTGGAATAGCGGTCACAATGAGCAGTTCTTC
v_gene: TRBV28; j_gene: TRBJ2-7; abundance: few; d_gene: TRBD1; len: 12; CDR3aa: CGTGTGAYEQYF; CDR3nt: TGTGGGACCGGGACAGGGGCCTACGAGCAGTACTTC
v_gene: TRBV6-5; j_gene: TRBJ2-1; abundance: .; d_gene: .; len: 12; CDR3aa: CASSYSRGEQFF; CDR3nt: TGTGCCAGCAGTTACTCGAGGGGTGAGCAGTTCTTC
v_gene: TRBV27; j_gene: TRBJ1-6; abundance: .; d_gene: TRBD1; len: 14; CDR3aa: CASSLDREDSPLHF; CDR3nt: TGTGCCAGCAGTTTGGACAGGGAAGATTCACCCCTCCACTTT
v_gene: TRBV4-1; j_gene: TRBJ2-4; abundance: .; d_gene: TRBD1; len: 18; CDR3aa: CASSQVAQGQAVKNIQYF; CDR3nt: TGCGCCAGCAGCCAGGTGGCCCAGGGACAGGCGGTCAAAAACATTCAGTACTTC
v_gene: TRBV6-6; j_gene: TRBJ2-5; abundance: .; d_gene: TRBD1; len: 13; CDR3aa: CASSFDRGWTQYF; CDR3nt: TGTGCCAGCAGTTTCGACAGGGGGTGGACCCAGTACTTC
v_gene: TRBV2; j_gene: TRBJ1-6; abundance: .; d_gene: .; len: 14; CDR3aa: CARDPGTSNSPLHF; CDR3nt: TGTGCCAGAGACCCCGGGACAAGTAATTCACCCCTCCACTTT
v_gene: TRBV9; j_gene: TRBJ2-1; abundance: .; d_gene: TRBD1; len: 16; CDR3aa: CASSVESTGGKDEQFF; CDR3nt: TGTGCCAGCAGCGTAGAGTCGACAGGGGGCAAGGATGAGCAGTTCTTC
v_gene: TRBV10-3; j_gene: TRBJ2-1; abundance: once; d_gene: .; len: 16; CDR3aa: CAISERDERAGGEQFF; CDR3nt: TGTGCCATCAGTGAAAGGGACGAGCGGGCGGGTGGCGAGCAGTTCTTC
v_gene: TRBV7-2; j_gene: TRBJ1-2; abundance: .; d_gene: TRBD1; len: 14; CDR3aa: CASSPETGDYGYTF; CDR3nt: TGTGCCAGCAGCCCGGAGACAGGGGACTATGGCTACACCTTC
v_gene: TRBV5-1; j_gene: TRBJ2-1; abundance: .; d_gene: TRBD2; len: 15; CDR3aa: CASSKTSGPYNEQFF; CDR3nt: TGCGCCAGCAGCAAGACTAGCGGACCTTACAATGAGCAGTTCTTC
v_gene: TRBV5-6; j_gene: TRBJ2-5; abundance: .; d_gene: .; len: 11; CDR3aa: CASSLSETQYF; CDR3nt: TGTGCCAGCAGCTTGTCGGAGACCCAGTACTTC
v_gene: TRBV5-6; j_gene: TRBJ2-7; abundance: .; d_gene: TRBD1; len: 18; CDR3aa: CASSELFSRTGGSYEQYF; CDR3nt: TGTGCCAGCAGCGAGCTCTTCTCGCGGACAGGGGGGTCCTACGAGCAGTACTTC
v_gene: TRBV9; j_gene: TRBJ1-3; abundance: .; d_gene: .; len: 15; CDR3aa: CASSVGGYSGNTIYF; CDR3nt: TGTGCCAGCAGCGTAGGAGGCTACTCTGGAAACACCATATATTTT
v_gene: TRBV9; j_gene: TRBJ2-1; abundance: once; d_gene: TRBD2; len: 15; CDR3aa: CASRRASGSGNEQFF; CDR3nt: TGTGCCAGCAGGCGGGCTAGCGGGAGTGGCAATGAGCAGTTCTTC